This TCR beta chain was identified during a study of Ad26.COV2.S vaccination and SARS-CoV-2 variants. Germline lookup yields CDR1 SGHNT and CDR2 YYREEE (reference sequence). CDR3 length: 14 residues. The V and J ends lost 5 bases and 8 bases, in that order; junction bases with no gene match: 9. Produced via immunoSEQ multiplex PCR; TCRdb's table is partial and in-frame only. This sample has about 350,000 clones, with roughly nine tenths found just once. Study-wide results and limits: A substantial breadth of spike-specific CD8+ and CD4+ T cell responses after vaccination has been reported. Vaccine recipients surpassed placebo recipients in spike-specific TCR breadth.

About this clone: Its antigen is as yet unknown.

This TCR was sampled from a human donor who had recovered from COVID-19. The source was peripheral blood, collected after recovery from COVID-19. The chain links TRBV5-4 to TRBJ2-1; 8 positions match TRBD2. The CDR3 here is CASSTNGRGDEQFF. The CDR3, as DNA: TGTGCCAGCAGTACCAACGGGAGGGGTGATGAGCAGTTCTTC.